One and the same sample provided the 31 T cell receptor beta chains below, sequenced in a study of Ad26.COV2.S vaccination and SARS-CoV-2 variants. Here immunoSEQ multiplex PCR was the method, and the copy in TCRdb shows in-frame clones only, minus some. The sample records more than 300,000 clones, about 86% being singletons. Treatment specified: around 19 received Ad26.COV2.S at low or high dose, single or two shots; about 5 received placebo; per-sample allocation not given. After the first vaccine or placebo injection, samples were drawn on day 63. Sample: peripheral blood, taken in a trial of Ad26.COV2.S vaccine versus placebo. The receptors come from a person between 18 and 59 years old who received the Ad26.COV2.S COVID-19 vaccine or a placebo.

The chain has TRBV5-1 and TRBJ2-7; maybe TRBD1 (6 bases). The CDR3 sequence is 15 residues long. CDR1 is SGHRS, CDR2 YFSETQ, per germline. Trimming shortened V by 2 bases and J by 0 bases, and 12 bases separated the two germline ends. CDR3 loop: CASSLNGQSSYEQYF. The CDR3 bases are TGCGCCAGCAGCTTAAATGGACAGAGCTCCTACGAGCAGTACTTC. The entire variable domain, with the rest obtained from reference TRBV5-1 and TRBJ2-7, is as follows: KAGVTQTPRYLIKTRGQQVTLSCSPISGHRSVSWYQQTPGQGLQFLFEYFSETQRNKGNFPGRFSGRQFSNSRSEMNVSTLELGDSALYLCASSLNGQSSYEQYFGPGTRLTVT.

The chain recombines TRBV18 with TRBJ2-1; 8 positions match TRBD2. Germline CDR1 is KGHSH and CDR2 is LQKENI. This CDR3 has 17 amino acids. The J segment lost 9 bases and the V segment lost 3 bases, leaving 16 bases of the junction unmatched. The CDR3 reads CASSPFNLVLAGIEQFF. The DNA for the CDR3 is TGTGCCAGCTCACCCTTTAATTTAGTATTAGCGGGGATTGAGCAGTTCTTC. The variable domain in full, completed from reference TRBV18 and TRBJ2-1, reads NAGVMQNPRHLVRRRGQEARLRCSPMKGHSHVYWYRQLPEEGLKFMVYLQKENIIDESGMPKERFSAEFPKEGPSILRIQQVVRGDSAAYFCASSPFNLVLAGIEQFFGPGTRLTVL.

The chain carries TRBV5-1 and TRBJ2-2; D is ambiguous. V lost 6 bases and J 0 bases, leaving 15 bases between the germline ends. The CDR3 has 16 residues. CDR1 is SGHRS, CDR2 YFSETQ, per germline. The CDR3 region is CASNSQLPPNTGELFF. The CDR3 DNA sequence: TGCGCCAGCAACTCCCAGCTTCCGCCGAACACCGGGGAGCTGTTTTTT.

The rearrangement uses TRBV5-1 and TRBJ1-6; 9 nucleotides agree with TRBD1. CDR1 and CDR2 from the germline V gene are SGHRS and YFSETQ. Germline trimming cut 8 bases from V and 1 base from J; bases unmatched to any gene: 10. The CDR3 sequence is 17 residues long. CDR3 in DNA: TGCGCCAGTAAAAGGACAGGGGACCGGTCCTATAATTCACCCCTCCACTTT. Encoded protein: CASKRTGDRSYNSPLHF.

In DNA, the CDR3 is TGTGCCAGCAGCCAAGATATGGCAGGGTGGAATGAGCAGTTCTTC. The encoded protein is CASSQDMAGWNEQFF. The rearrangement joins TRBV3-1 (or the pseudogene TRBV3-2) to TRBJ2-1, with D possibly being TRBD1 (5 bases). The CDR3 is 15 residues long. V gave up 0 bases and J gave up 7 bases, with 13 bases separating them. Germline-derived CDR1 and CDR2 are LGHDT and YNNKEL (reference sequence).

The table lists this clone with a few counts. The chain is built from TRBV9 and TRBJ1-2, with D unresolved. The germline CDR1 and CDR2 sequences are SGDLS and YYNGEE. V lost 3 bases and J lost 6, with 9 bases in between. The CDR3 runs 12 residues. CDR3: CASSADMDGYTF. The CDR3 coding sequence is TGTGCCAGCAGCGCAGACATGGATGGCTACACCTTC.

The CDR3 here is CASSGGQRNEKLFF. As DNA, the CDR3 is TGTGCCAGCAGCGGTGGACAGCGTAATGAAAAACTGTTTTTT. The V call is TRBV7-9, the J call TRBJ1-4; a weak D match, TRBD1 (6 bases). Trimming took 5 bases from V and 4 from J, leaving 11 bases between them. In germline, CDR1 is SEHNR, CDR2 FQNEAQ (reference sequence). The CDR3 length is 14 residues. Using reference TRBV7-9 and TRBJ1-4 for the parts outside the CDR3, the full variable domain is DTGVSQNPRHKITKRGQNVTFRCDPISEHNRLYWYRQTLGQGPEFLTYFQNEAQLEKSRLLSDRFSAERPKGSFSTLEIQRTEQGDSAMYLCASSGGQRNEKLFFGSGTQLSVL.

The chain uses TRBV7-2 and TRBJ2-1; TRBD2 aligns across 7 bases. The V gene end was trimmed by 2 bases and the J gene end by 5 bases; junction bases not matched to a gene: 6. This CDR3 has 15 residues. CDR1 is SGHTA, CDR2 FQGNSA, per germline. The CDR3 coding sequence is TGTGCCAGCAGCTTATCGGGGGGTCCTAACAATGAGCAGTTCTTC. Translating it yields CASSLSGGPNNEQFF.

V and J are TRBV15 and TRBJ1-1; D is possibly TRBD1 (6 bases). CDR3 length equals 14 residues. Germline V gene data show CDR1 as LNHNV and CDR2 as YYDKDF (reference sequence). The V and J ends lost 0 bases and 5 bases respectively, with 10 bases between them. CDR3 sequence: CATSRDTGRTEAFF. The CDR3 DNA reads TGTGCCACCAGCAGAGATACAGGGAGGACTGAAGCTTTCTTT.

This chain uses TRBV10-3 with TRBJ1-5; TRBD1 agrees at 8 bases. CDR3 length: 14 residues. The ends lost 6 bases at V and 5 bases at J; junction bases unmatched: 6. In germline, CDR1 is ENHRY, CDR2 SYGVKD. CDR3 sequence reads: CAIRETGVDQPQHF. The CDR3 region has the DNA TGTGCCATCAGGGAGACAGGGGTGGATCAGCCCCAGCATTTT.

The rearrangement joins TRBV5-1 to TRBJ2-3; 9 bases line up with TRBD2. Germline V lookup: CDR1 SGHRS, CDR2 YFSETQ. Germline trimming cut 1 base from V and 5 bases from J; bases unmatched to any gene: 17. There are 19 residues in the CDR3. CDR3 protein: CASSLSKRGAGSYLDTQYF. The CDR3 DNA follows: TGCGCCAGCAGCTTGTCTAAGCGGGGGGCCGGGAGCTACCTAGATACGCAGTATTTT.

In this sample, this clone turned up once. The chain uses TRBV6-2 or TRBV6-3 and TRBJ1-1; no clear D gene. The CDR3 contains 13 residues. Germline assignment: CDR1 MNHEY and CDR2 SVGEGT. Trimming shortened V by 4 bases and J by 3 bases, and 9 bases separated the two germline ends. CDR3 sequence (DNA): TGTGCCAGCAGTTGGGAATTGCACACTGAAGCTTTCTTT. Translation: CASSWELHTEAFF.

The chain links TRBV6-5 to TRBJ1-2; D may be TRBD1 (5 bases). CDR1 is MNHEY and CDR2 is SVGAGI in the germline V gene. The CDR3 consists of 13 residues. V gave up 9 bases and J gave up 0 bases, with 11 bases separating them. DNA of the CDR3: TGTGCCAGTCGGCGGGGCACTAACTATGGCTACACCTTC. This codes for CASRRGTNYGYTF.

The chain uses TRBV5-6 and TRBJ1-2, with a weak D call TRBD1 (5 bases). The CDR3 loop spans 14 amino acids. V lost 0 bases and J 8 bases, leaving 14 bases between the germline ends. Germline CDR1 is SGHDT and CDR2 is YYEEEE. CDR3 loop: CASSLGGQGNGYTF. CDR3 nucleotides: TGTGCCAGCAGCTTGGGCGGGCAGGGTAACGGCTACACCTTC.

This clone has only a few counts. The chain recombines TRBV5-1 with TRBJ2-7; 10 bases are shared with TRBD2. The germline CDR1 and CDR2 sequences are SGHRS and YFSETQ. CDR3 length equals 16 residues. V lost 2 bases, J lost 1 base, and 6 bases stayed unmatched. The DNA of the CDR3 is TGCGCCAGCAGCTTTGGAGGGACTAGCGATTCCTACGAGCAGTACTTC. Amino acid sequence: CASSFGGTSDSYEQYF. Supplemented by reference TRBV5-1 and TRBJ2-7, the full variable domain reads KAGVTQTPRYLIKTRGQQVTLSCSPISGHRSVSWYQQTPGQGLQFLFEYFSETQRNKGNFPGRFSGRQFSNSRSEMNVSTLELGDSALYLCASSFGGTSDSYEQYFGPGTRLTVT.

This clone was counted a single time. The chain links TRBV6-5 to TRBJ2-5; tentative D call: TRBD1 (5 bases). The germline V and J ends were trimmed by 2 bases and 2 bases, with 9 bases remaining between them. Germline V gene lookup returns CDR1 MNHEY and CDR2 SVGAGI. The CDR3 runs 14 residues. CDR3 DNA: TGTGCCAGCAGTTACGAGCCAGGGCAAGAGACCCAGTACTTC. This translates into CASSYEPGQETQYF.

The rearrangement uses TRBV10-3 and TRBJ2-7; D is perhaps TRBD1 or TRBD2 (5 bases each). The CDR3 has 15 amino acids. Trimming took 9 bases from V and 0 from J, leaving 18 bases between them. Germline CDR1 and CDR2: ENHRY and SYGVKD. The CDR3 DNA sequence: TGTGCCATTACACCCGGGACGGGAAGCTCCTACGAGCAGTACTTC. Translation gives CAITPGTGSSYEQYF.

V and J are TRBV5-4 and TRBJ2-1; no reliable D call. The germline gives CDR1 SGHNT, CDR2 YYREEE (reference sequence). This CDR3 comprises 14 residues. V was clipped by 2 bases and J by 4 bases, with 10 bases between them. CDR3 DNA sequence: TGTGCCAGCAGCTTTTTGTCAGCATACAATGAGCAGTTCTTC. It encodes CASSFLSAYNEQFF.

The chain carries TRBV14 and TRBJ1-2; D is uncertain. The CDR3 length is 15 residues. V was trimmed by 1 base and J by 2 bases, leaving 11 bases between them. CDR1 SGHDN and CDR2 FVKESK come from the germline V gene. CDR3 region: CASSQGGNGNYGYTF. The CDR3 nucleotides read TGTGCCAGCAGCCAAGGAGGCAATGGGAACTATGGCTACACCTTC.

V gene TRBV7-2 combines with J gene TRBJ2-7; D is ambiguous. Germline V gives CDR1 SGHTA, CDR2 FQGNSA. The CDR3 loop spans 12 amino acids. V lost 8 bases to trimming and J lost 5 bases, with 13 bases between them. The CDR3 spells CASARQANEQYF. The CDR3 coding sequence is TGTGCCAGCGCCCGTCAGGCCAACGAGCAGTACTTC.

The chain is built from TRBV5-6 and TRBJ1-3; D is unclear. Germline values: CDR1 SGHDT, CDR2 YYEEEE. The CDR3 spans 14 residues. V shed 6 bases and J shed 4 bases, with 14 bases lying between them. CDR3 nucleotide sequence: TGTGCCAGCAAACCGAGCCAGTTCGGAAACACCATATATTTT. Its translation: CASKPSQFGNTIYF.

The chain has TRBV7-9 and TRBJ1-2, with D unresolved. CDR1 and CDR2 from the germline V gene are SEHNR and FQNEAQ (reference sequence). CDR3 length equals 14 residues. Deletions cut 6 bases from V and 4 bases from J, with 15 bases between. Here the CDR3 reads CASSLNLEGYGYTF. The DNA of the CDR3 is TGTGCCAGCAGTCTCAACCTGGAGGGCTATGGCTACACCTTC. Drawing the rest from reference TRBV7-9 and TRBJ1-2, the complete variable domain is DTGVSQNPRHKITKRGQNVTFRCDPISEHNRLYWYRQTLGQGPEFLTYFQNEAQLEKSRLLSDRFSAERPKGSFSTLEIQRTEQGDSAMYLCASSLNLEGYGYTFGSGTRLTVV.

The chain carries TRBV6-5 and TRBJ1-2; D may be TRBD1 (5 bases). V was shortened by 8 bases and J by 8 bases, with 15 bases between the two germline ends. Looked up from germline, CDR1 is MNHEY and CDR2 is SVGAGI. There are 12 residues in the CDR3. The CDR3 bases are TGTGCCAGCGGCTATTCAGGGTTGGGCTACACCTTC. Its translation is CASGYSGLGYTF.

V usage is TRBV7-3 and J usage is TRBJ2-7, with D possibly TRBD1 on 8 matching bases. The CDR3 totals 16 residues. The V end was cut by 0 bases, the J end by 0 bases, with 12 bases between. Germline CDR1 SGHTA, CDR2 FQGTGA. CDR3 sequence (DNA): TGTGCCAGCAGCTTAACGAACAGGGGGGGCTCCTACGAGCAGTACTTC. Translating it yields CASSLTNRGGSYEQYF.

This clone was observed a handful of times. The chain joins TRBV9 to TRBJ1-2; tentatively, D is TRBD1 (6 bases). The CDR3 length is 13 residues. CDR1 and CDR2 from the germline V gene are SGDLS and YYNGEE. Trimming removed 4 bases from V and 4 bases from J, with 11 bases in between. The CDR3 sequence: CASSTGQRYGYTF. CDR3 DNA: TGTGCCAGCAGCACTGGACAGCGCTATGGCTACACCTTC.

The rearrangement joins TRBV18 to TRBJ2-7; possibly TRBD2 for D (5 bases). Germline V lookup: CDR1 KGHSH, CDR2 LQKENI. CDR3 length: 14 residues. The V end lost 8 bases, the J end lost 0 bases, and 14 bases lay between the germline ends. The CDR3 bases are TGTGCCAGCGCCCCGGAGGCCAGCTCCTACGAGCAGTACTTC. It encodes CASAPEASSYEQYF.

The rearrangement links TRBV6-5 to TRBJ2-3; D is perhaps TRBD1 (5 bases). Deletions cut 2 bases from V and 0 bases from J, with 12 bases between. Germline lookup yields CDR1 MNHEY and CDR2 SVGAGI. The CDR3 length is 16 residues. The CDR3: CASSYGRQPSTDTQYF. CDR3 nucleotide sequence: TGTGCCAGCAGTTACGGGCGACAGCCAAGCACAGATACGCAGTATTTT.

This clone occurred a few times. The chain uses TRBV20-1 and TRBJ1-5; unclear D gene. Looked up from germline, CDR1 is DFQATT and CDR2 is SNEGSKA (reference sequence). V gave up 7 bases and J gave up 5 bases, with 3 bases separating them. The CDR3 length is 9 residues. CDR3 loop: CSDHQPQHF. CDR3 coding DNA: TGCAGTGACCATCAGCCCCAGCATTTT.

The DNA of the CDR3 is TGTGCCATCAGTGGGACATCAGATACGCAGTATTTT. Translation: CAISGTSDTQYF. The rearrangement uses TRBV10-3 and TRBJ2-3; D perhaps matches TRBD1 (5 bases). This CDR3 has 12 amino acids. With 4 bases removed from V and 4 bases from J, the gap between germline ends came to 6 bases. Germline V gene sequence: CDR1 ENHRY, CDR2 SYGVKD.

This chain uses TRBV30 with TRBJ2-7, with D maybe TRBD2 (7 bases). In germline, CDR1 is GTSNPN, CDR2 SVGIG (reference sequence). The CDR3 extends over 14 amino acids. Between the trimmed V and J ends, which lost 3 bases and 0 bases, there was a span of 12 bases. The DNA of the CDR3 is TGTGCCTGGAGGCTCGGGGGGCACTCCTACGAGCAGTACTTC. It yields the protein CAWRLGGHSYEQYF.

The chain uses TRBV6-5 and TRBJ1-1; no reliable D call. Trimming stripped 6 bases from V and 2 bases from J, with 10 bases between. Germline CDR1 reads MNHEY; CDR2 reads SVGAGI. The CDR3 consists of 13 residues. The CDR3 loop reads CASRGYRNTEAFF. The CDR3 DNA sequence: TGTGCCAGCAGGGGTTACAGAAACACTGAAGCTTTCTTT.